These 26 T cell receptor beta chains originate from one sample sequenced in a study of OX40 agonist ivuxolimab in advanced cancers. The protocol was immunoSEQ multiplex PCR, while the TCRdb copy is restricted to in-frame clones and leaves out a portion. Of about 60,000 clones in the sample, approximately 83% are singletons; the top ten hold 3.1%. The sequenced sample was CD4+ or CD8+ T cells sorted from blood, obtained in a trial of the OX40 agonist ivuxolimab. The receptors here all came from an adult with an advanced solid tumor such as melanoma, head and neck, liver or kidney cancer.

This chain uses TRBV5-1 with TRBJ2-3; 8 bases agree with TRBD1. Germline CDR1 and CDR2: SGHRS and YFSETQ. The J segment lost 0 bases and the V segment lost 2 bases, leaving 2 bases of the junction unmatched. The CDR3 has 15 amino acids. The CDR3 DNA reads as TGCGCCAGCAGCTTCCAGGGGGCTAGCACAGATACGCAGTATTTT. It encodes CASSFQGASTDTQYF.

The V and J genes are TRBV5-8 and TRBJ1-2, with D uncertain. Germline lookup yields CDR1 SGHTS and CDR2 YDEGEE. The CDR3 spans 14 residues. With 0 bases removed from V and 2 bases from J, the gap between germline ends came to 8 bases. CDR3 DNA sequence: TGTGCCAGCAGCTTGGGACCGGACAACTATGGCTACACCTTC. Translated: CASSLGPDNYGYTF.

The V and J genes are TRBV11-1 and TRBJ2-1; D is uncertain. The germline CDR1 and CDR2 sequences are SGHAT and FQDESV (reference sequence). V dropped 5 bases and J dropped 8 bases, with 7 bases sitting between them. The CDR3 is 11 residues long. The CDR3 loop is CASSNRDEQFF. CDR3 DNA: TGTGCCAGCAGCAATCGAGATGAGCAGTTCTTC.

The chain combines TRBV5-5 with TRBJ2-2; 9 bases map to TRBD1. The CDR3 runs 16 residues. J lost 0 bases, V lost 4 bases, and 4 bases had no gene match. Looked up from germline, CDR1 is SGHKS and CDR2 is YYEKEE (reference sequence). DNA of the CDR3: TGTGCCAGCAGCGGACAGGGGTTCCCGAACACCGGGGAGCTGTTTTTT. Translating it yields CASSGQGFPNTGELFF.

DNA for the CDR3: TGTGCCAGCAGCCCCGCTAGCGGGGTTGCCTACGAGCAGTACTTC. It is translated as CASSPASGVAYEQYF. This chain links TRBV2 with TRBJ2-7, with 9 nucleotides matching TRBD2. There are 15 residues in the CDR3. Trimming took 6 bases from V and 2 from J; bases not matched to a gene: 8. Germline V gives CDR1 SNHLY, CDR2 FYNNEI.

The rearrangement joins TRBV5-1 to TRBJ2-7; D is possibly TRBD2 (6 bases). The germline CDR1 and CDR2 sequences are SGHRS and YFSETQ. CDR3 size: 16 residues. With 0 bases removed from V and 4 bases from J, the gap between germline ends came to 17 bases. In DNA form, the CDR3 reads TGCGCCAGCAGCTTGGATTGGCGGGGCATGGAGTACGAGCAGTACTTC. As protein: CASSLDWRGMEYEQYF.

The rearrangement uses TRBV5-1 and TRBJ2-1; the match to TRBD2 covers 8 bases. This CDR3 comprises 16 residues. Germline V gene sequence: CDR1 SGHRS, CDR2 YFSETQ. With V trimmed by 0 bases and J by 6 bases, 8 bases remained unmatched. Written as DNA, the CDR3 is TGCGCCAGCAGCTTGGCCGTCGGACTAGCTCGCAATGAGCAGTTCTTC. Protein product: CASSLAVGLARNEQFF.

V gene TRBV28 combines with J gene TRBJ1-5; D remains ambiguous. The CDR3 is 13 residues long. Trimming pared 4 bases from V and 3 bases from J, leaving 7 bases between. From germline, CDR1 is MDHEN and CDR2 SYDVKM. This CDR3 reads CASSSLHNQPQHF. CDR3 in DNA: TGTGCCAGCAGTTCACTGCACAATCAGCCCCAGCATTTT.

The CDR3 protein is CASMGRVQETQYF. Here the CDR3 DNA reads TGTGCCAGCATGGGCAGGGTACAAGAGACCCAGTACTTC. This chain links TRBV6-1 with TRBJ2-5, with D maybe TRBD1 (5 bases). Looked up from germline, CDR1 is MNHNS and CDR2 is SASEGT. The V end lost 7 bases, the J end lost 2 bases, and 11 bases lay between the germline ends. This CDR3 has 13 amino acids.

CDR3: CASSPTGPGTGLEAFF. CDR3 nucleotide sequence: TGCGCCAGCAGCCCAACCGGGCCAGGGACAGGGCTTGAAGCTTTCTTT. The rearrangement links TRBV5-1 to TRBJ1-1; 9 bases align to TRBD1. Germline CDR1 reads SGHRS; CDR2 reads YFSETQ. This CDR3 comprises 16 residues. Germline trimming cut 4 bases from V and 7 bases from J; bases unmatched to any gene: 14.

The chain is built from TRBV7-2 and TRBJ2-1, with no clear D. The V end was cut by 2 bases, the J end by 0 bases, with 8 bases between. Germline-derived CDR1 and CDR2 are SGHTA and FQGNSA. This CDR3 has 15 residues. The CDR3 DNA follows: TGTGCCAGCAGCTTACGCGCGTACTCCTACAATGAGCAGTTCTTC. Residues: CASSLRAYSYNEQFF.

The rearrangement uses TRBV5-1 and TRBJ2-2; possible D gene TRBD2, 5 bases. The CDR3 contains 15 residues. Trimming shortened V by 1 base and J by 3 bases, and 10 bases separated the two germline ends. The V gene's germline CDR1 is SGHRS and CDR2 YFSETQ. CDR3 in amino acids: CASSLRSGDTGELFF. The CDR3 nucleotides are TGCGCCAGCAGCTTGAGAAGCGGAGACACCGGGGAGCTGTTTTTT.

J is TRBJ2-7 and V is TRBV30; D perhaps matches TRBD1 (6 bases). CDR3 length equals 12 residues. The germline V gene has CDR1 GTSNPN and CDR2 SVGIG (reference sequence). With 7 bases removed from V and 1 base from J, the gap between germline ends came to 11 bases. The CDR3 is CALGGLSYEQYF. CDR3 bases: TGTGCCTTAGGGGGTCTTTCCTACGAGCAGTACTTC.

V gene TRBV7-3 combines with J gene TRBJ2-1; TRBD2 matches 8 bases. The germline gives CDR1 SGHTA, CDR2 FQGTGA. The CDR3 spans 16 residues. Trimming cost V 5 bases and J 4 bases; bases outside gene matches: 10. The CDR3 loop reads CASSPSGGRLYNEQFF. CDR3 coding DNA: TGTGCCAGCAGCCCGTCTGGCGGGAGGCTTTACAATGAGCAGTTCTTC.

The CDR3 region has the DNA TGCGCCAGCAGCGGTGGGACAGGGGAAACTGAAGCTTTCTTT. It encodes CASSGGTGETEAFF. The rearrangement joins TRBV5-1 to TRBJ1-1; TRBD1 matches 10 bases. Per the germline V gene, CDR1 is SGHRS and CDR2 is YFSETQ. The CDR3 has 14 residues. V trimming: 4 bases; J trimming: 5 bases; junction bases outside the gene matches: 5.

To note about this clone: This same CDR3 is encoded by further DNA sequences in the sample. CDR3 in amino acids: CASSLGQGSDTQYF. The CDR3 DNA reads TGCGCCAGCAGCTTGGGACAGGGGTCAGATACGCAGTATTTT. The chain links TRBV5-1 to TRBJ2-3, with 8 nucleotides matching TRBD1. This CDR3 spans 14 amino acids. V was clipped by 0 bases and J by 4 bases; unmatched bases: 1. CDR1 is SGHRS and CDR2 is YFSETQ in the germline V gene.

The chain employs TRBV19 and TRBJ2-4; 12 nucleotides line up with TRBD1. CDR1 LNHDA and CDR2 SQIVND come from the germline V gene (reference sequence). Trimming cost V 5 bases and J 0 bases; bases outside gene matches: 8. This CDR3 contains 18 residues. CDR3 region: CASSPGTGGEIAKNIQYF. The CDR3 DNA follows: TGTGCCAGTAGTCCAGGGACAGGGGGCGAAATAGCCAAAAACATTCAGTACTTC.

The chain uses TRBV9 and TRBJ2-1, with TRBD2 matching over 10 bases. Looked up from germline, CDR1 is SGDLS and CDR2 is YYNGEE. The V segment lost 3 bases and the J segment 2 bases; nucleotides outside the gene matches: 2. The CDR3 length is 15 residues. CDR3 in DNA: TGTGCCAGCAGCGAGGGACTAGCGCCCTACAATGAGCAGTTCTTC. Its protein product is CASSEGLAPYNEQFF.

The V and J genes are TRBV4-1 and TRBJ1-4, with a weak D call TRBD1 (5 bases). The CDR3 totals 15 residues. Germline CDR1 reads MGHRA; CDR2 reads YSYEKL. The ends were cut back, 5 bases at V and 11 bases at J, with 21 bases in the middle. The chain's CDR3 is CASSSPGTGNVKLFF. In DNA form, the CDR3 reads TGCGCCAGCAGCTCTCCCGGGACGGGGAATGTCAAACTGTTTTTT.

The J gene is TRBJ1-2, the V gene TRBV15; 8 bases line up with TRBD1. Germline-derived CDR1 and CDR2 are LNHNV and YYDKDF (reference sequence). This CDR3 region has 16 residues. Trimming at V came to 3 bases and at J to 5 bases, leaving 11 bases not matched to a gene. The CDR3 DNA sequence: TGTGCCACCAGCAGCGGGACCTGGACAGGGAGTTATGGCTACACCTTC. The encoded protein is CATSSGTWTGSYGYTF.

This chain joins TRBV7-9 and TRBJ2-1; TRBD2 is a possible D gene (6 bases). Germline CDR1 is SEHNR and CDR2 is FQNEAQ (reference sequence). V was shortened by 1 base and J by 9 bases, with 16 bases between the two germline ends. The CDR3 is 15 amino acids. CDR3 region: CASSLGAPNGGEQFF. The CDR3 nucleotides read TGTGCCAGCAGCTTAGGTGCGCCCAACGGGGGTGAGCAGTTCTTC.

This rearrangement joins TRBV5-5 to TRBJ1-5; D call uncertain. The V gene's germline CDR1 is SGHKS and CDR2 YYEKEE (reference sequence). This CDR3 is 16 amino acids long. Between the trimmed V and J ends, which lost 0 bases and 3 bases, there was a span of 13 bases. CDR3 loop: CASSLGMAGANQPQHF. The CDR3 coding sequence is TGTGCCAGCAGCTTGGGGATGGCGGGAGCCAATCAGCCCCAGCATTTT.

This clone was detected only a few times. The V and J genes are TRBV5-6 and TRBJ1-6; D perhaps matches TRBD1 (5 bases). V lost 1 base to trimming and J lost 7 bases, with 9 bases between them. The germline gives CDR1 SGHDT, CDR2 YYEEEE. The CDR3 sequence is 14 residues long. The CDR3 is CASSLTGGNSPLHF. The CDR3 DNA follows: TGTGCCAGCAGCTTGACTGGGGGAAATTCACCCCTCCACTTT.

The chain links TRBV9 to TRBJ2-5; 11 positions agree with TRBD1. The CDR3 has 16 residues. CDR1 SGDLS and CDR2 YYNGEE come from the germline V gene. The V segment lost 2 bases and the J segment 4 bases; nucleotides outside the gene matches: 7. For the CDR3, the DNA is TGTGCCAGCAGCGTCAAGGACAGGGGGCGCCCAGAGACCCAGTACTTC. It is translated as CASSVKDRGRPETQYF.

The genes are TRBV10-3 and TRBJ2-7, with D possibly TRBD1 on 5 matching bases. From germline, CDR1 is ENHRY and CDR2 SYGVKD. With 6 bases removed from V and 2 bases from J, the gap between germline ends came to 11 bases. The CDR3 covers 13 residues. The CDR3, as DNA: TGTGCCATCAGGGAAGCAGGGACCTACGAGCAGTACTTC. Translating gives CAIREAGTYEQYF.

This chain links TRBV4-2 with TRBJ2-5; 16 nucleotides match TRBD2. The trim removed 4 bases at V and 5 bases at J, leaving 10 bases unmatched. Germline loops: CDR1 LGHNA, CDR2 YNFKEQ. The CDR3 runs to 18 residues. This CDR3 reads CASSLRGLAGGPSETQYF. The CDR3 DNA sequence: TGTGCCAGCAGCCTCCGGGGACTAGCGGGAGGGCCCTCGGAGACCCAGTACTTC.